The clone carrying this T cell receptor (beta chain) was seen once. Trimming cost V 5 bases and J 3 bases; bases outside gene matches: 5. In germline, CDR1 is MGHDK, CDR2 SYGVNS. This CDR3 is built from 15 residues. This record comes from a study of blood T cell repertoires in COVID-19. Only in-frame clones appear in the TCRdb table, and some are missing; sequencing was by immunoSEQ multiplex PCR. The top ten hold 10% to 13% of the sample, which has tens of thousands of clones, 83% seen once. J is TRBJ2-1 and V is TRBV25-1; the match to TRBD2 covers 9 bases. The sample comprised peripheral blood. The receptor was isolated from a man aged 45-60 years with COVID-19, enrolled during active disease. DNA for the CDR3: TGTGCCAGCAGTTATTTAGCGGGGGACTACAATGAGCAGTTCTTC. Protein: CASSYLAGDYNEQFF.